The source of this TCR beta chain is a study of T-cell memory formation after mild COVID-19. V lost 5 bases and J lost 4; bases outside the gene matches: 9. The CDR3 consists of 15 residues. TCRdb ran MiXCR on the 5' RACE reads and lists one entry per CDR3 protein. The sample contains under 700,000 distinct CDR3 sequences, about 20% of which appear only once. This clonotype showed up just a few times. The TCR was taken from an adult woman who had mild COVID-19 (a few samples of this study predate the infection). Cell type and time point are not known. V usage is TRBV12-3 or TRBV12-4 and J usage is TRBJ2-5; 8 nucleotides align to TRBD2. Sequenced: PBMCs or a T cell subset sorted from them (not recorded which). DNA of the CDR3: TGTGCCAGCAGTCCCATTCGGGGGGGGGGAGAGACCCAGTACTTC. It specifies CASSPIRGGGETQYF.